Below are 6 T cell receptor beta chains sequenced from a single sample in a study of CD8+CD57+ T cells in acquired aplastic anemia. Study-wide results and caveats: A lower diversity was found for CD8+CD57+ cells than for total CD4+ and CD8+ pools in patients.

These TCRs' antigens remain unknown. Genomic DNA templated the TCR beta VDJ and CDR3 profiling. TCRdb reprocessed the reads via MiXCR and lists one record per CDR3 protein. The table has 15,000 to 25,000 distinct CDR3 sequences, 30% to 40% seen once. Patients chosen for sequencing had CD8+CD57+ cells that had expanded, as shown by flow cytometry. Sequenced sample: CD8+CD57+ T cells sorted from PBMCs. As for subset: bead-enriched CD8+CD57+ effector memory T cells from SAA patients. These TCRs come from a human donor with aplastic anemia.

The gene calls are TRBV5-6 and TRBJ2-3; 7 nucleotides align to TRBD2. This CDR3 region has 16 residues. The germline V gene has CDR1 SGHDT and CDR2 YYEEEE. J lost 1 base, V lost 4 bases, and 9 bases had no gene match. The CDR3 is CASSVTGTKGTDTQYF. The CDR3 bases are TGTGCCAGCAGCGTCACCGGGACTAAAGGCACAGATACGCAGTATTTT.

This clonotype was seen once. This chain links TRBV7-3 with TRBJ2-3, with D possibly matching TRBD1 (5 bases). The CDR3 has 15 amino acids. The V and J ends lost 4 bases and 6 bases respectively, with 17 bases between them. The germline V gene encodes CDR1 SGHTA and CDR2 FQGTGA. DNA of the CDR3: TGTGCCAGCAGCTCCCATGGGGCAAACATGGATACGCAGTATTTT. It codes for CASSSHGANMDTQYF.

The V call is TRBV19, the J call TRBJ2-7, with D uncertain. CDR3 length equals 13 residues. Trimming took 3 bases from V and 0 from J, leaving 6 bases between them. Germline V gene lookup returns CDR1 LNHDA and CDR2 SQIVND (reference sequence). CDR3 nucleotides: TGTGCCAGTAGTATTGTACCCTCCTACGAGCAGTACTTC. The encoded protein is CASSIVPSYEQYF.

CDR3 residues: CASSQVQGSRTDTQYF. In DNA form, the CDR3 reads TGTGCCAGCAGCCAAGTCCAGGGGTCTCGCACAGATACGCAGTATTTT. The chain is built from TRBV3-1 and TRBJ2-3; a possible D gene is TRBD1 (6 bases). The CDR3 covers 16 residues. The V end lost 1 base, the J end lost 1 base, and 12 bases lay between the germline ends. Germline CDR1 reads LGHDT; CDR2 reads YNNKEL (reference sequence).

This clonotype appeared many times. CDR3 nucleotide sequence: TGTGCCAGCAGCTTAGATCAGGCCACCAAGTACTTC. This codes for CASSLDQATKYF. The chain couples TRBV11-2 to TRBJ2-5; D gene uncertain. The CDR3 is made up of 12 amino acids. Per the germline V gene, CDR1 is SGHAT and CDR2 is FQNNGV. V lost 0 bases, J lost 12 bases, and 11 bases lay in between.

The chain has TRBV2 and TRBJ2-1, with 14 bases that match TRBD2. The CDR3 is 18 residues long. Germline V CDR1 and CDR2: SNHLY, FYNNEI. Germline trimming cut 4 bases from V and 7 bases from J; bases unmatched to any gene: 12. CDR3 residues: CASSGGLAGDFLRNEQFF. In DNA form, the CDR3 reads TGTGCCAGCAGTGGGGGACTAGCGGGGGACTTTCTCAGGAATGAGCAGTTCTTC.